This T cell receptor beta chain was sequenced during a study of tumor-infiltrating T cells and Merkel cell polyomavirus (dated by TCRdb to 2017 to 2019). Broadly, across the study: The study examined CD8+ T cells specific for the Merkel cell polyomavirus KLL epitope in Merkel cell carcinoma patients. Disease stage at presentation varied among the patients, and patient follow-up lasted a median of 2.7 years, ranging from roughly 1.1 to 6.0 years. Patients received varied, non-standardized therapies including chemotherapy, radiation and immunotherapies. In under 15 samples, TRB sequencing was done on KLL-tetramer-sorted cells from blood or tumor-infiltrating lymphocytes, along with about a dozen matched whole-tumor samples. Most whole-tumor samples were obtained as 25-micron curls cut from formalin-fixed, paraffin-embedded tissue blocks. In the whole study, one tumor sample was a frozen nodal tumor digest, and another tumor sample was a flash-frozen core biopsy of a metastasis. General findings and caveats noted by the study authors: KLL-specific TRB repertoires proved diverse and largely private: among over 300 unique sequences, only one clonotype was public, and a couple of patients shared that clonotype. One limitation of the study is the small sample size (n of about twelve patients). Significantly improved MCC-specific survival was associated with a higher fraction of KLL-specific T cells within tumors (about 1.8-18% versus 0-0.14%). The study examined just one viral epitope, so T cells targeting other Merkel cell polyomavirus epitopes were not captured. A significant MCC-specific survival advantage (P = 0.0051) was associated with a greater number of unique KLL-specific clonotypes in tumors (about 5-108 vs 0-3).

Details on this clone: There is no known antigen for this receptor. Per-base quality was not reported, and no clone a single base away is much larger than it.

All patients' tumors stained robustly positive for Merkel cell polyomavirus Large T antigen by immunohistochemistry. The study included approximately 13 Merkel cell carcinoma patients who had robust KLL-tetramer+ populations, above 0.04% of CD8+ T cells, in blood and/or cultured TIL. Every patient was Caucasian, and patient ages ranged from roughly 50 to 85 years, with a median of approximately 64 years. Lymph node tumors were analyzed for patients with unknown primaries who presented with nodal disease, or when insufficient primary tissue was available. The CDR1 and CDR2 encoded by the germline V gene are SGHRS and YFSETQ. Trimming at the junction amounts to 5 bases on V and 3 bases on J, and the germline ends lie 12 bases apart. The CDR3 sequence holds 13 residues, the cysteine and phenylalanine included. CDR3 DNA is the only sequence kept; it has 39 bases, read in frame from the first base. The method was the immunoSEQ multiplex PCR assay. Genomic DNA extraction, TRB sequencing and normalization were performed by Adaptive Biotechnologies (Seattle, WA). As for how the authors treated the data: Clonality was computed as one minus Shannon entropy of productive TRB sequences normalized by log2 of unique productive sequences. KLL-specific clonotypes in tumors were found by matching TCRbeta CDR3 amino acid sequences to the sequences from the tetramer-sorted sample of each patient. Sourced from immuneACCESS, this table was stored by TCRdb with only in-frame sequences that have V and J called. A share of the clones is absent; for the studies checked, an unresolved V gene accounts for under half, and the remainder has no known explanation. V, J and clone size reflect that table, while D and trimming were determined from the DNA. The sample table holds more than 20,000 clones, of which 87% were seen once. Of the sample, about 2.7% is held by the ten largest clones.

The rearranged segments are TRBV5-1 and TRBJ2-7; 6 matching bases give a weak D call of TRBD2. The sequence was obtained from a man aged 45-65 years with Merkel cell carcinoma. The sample taken for sequencing was lymph node tissue. The CDR3 region: CASSDAGSYEQYF. DNA sequence: TGCGCCAGCAGTGATGCGGGGAGCTACGAGCAGTACTTC.